This T cell receptor (beta chain) stems from a study of blood T cell repertoires in COVID-19. Study at large: From the United States, Italy and Spain came samples of acute and convalescent COVID-19. PBMCs, B-cell-depleted T cells, or T cells were the source of the cDNA or gDNA that made up the material.

Trimming at V came to 4 bases and at J to 2 bases, leaving 8 bases not matched to a gene. CDR1 is MNHEY and CDR2 is SVGEGT in the germline V gene. This CDR3 has 16 amino acids. In the original analysis: Counts of nucleated cells, estimated from reference gene primer amplification, were obtained. Using immunoSEQ multiplex PCR, the repertoire was profiled, and TCRdb retains in-frame clones only, with some absent. That table furnishes V, J and clone size, whereas the DNA furnished D and trimming. In the table there are more than 250,000 clones, about 82% of which are singletons. The sequence was obtained from a woman aged 50 to 60 with acute or convalescent COVID-19. The chain couples TRBV6-2 or TRBV6-3 to TRBJ2-7; TRBD2 matches 10 bases. Sequenced input: peripheral blood. As DNA, the CDR3 is TGTGCCAGCAGTTGGCGGACTAGCGGCGCCGCCTACGAGCAGTACTTC. Amino acid sequence: CASSWRTSGAAYEQYF.